Listed here are 27 T cell receptor beta chains from one sample, sequenced in a study of T cell changes during pregnancy in multiple sclerosis (dated by TCRdb to the late 2010s). Library preparation was by the immunoSEQ multiplex PCR assay. TCRdb provides this immuneACCESS table in a form limited to in-frame rearrangements. Some clones are lacking; in checked studies, under half of them reflect an unresolved V gene, and why the rest are absent is not known. The sample table contains 65,000 to 80,000 clones; only one count was recorded for about nine tenths of them. The ten largest clones add up to 1.4% to 1.5% of the sample. Sequencing used peripheral blood, obtained in the third trimester of pregnancy. These receptors all stem from a female donor with multiple sclerosis, enrolled in a pregnancy study.

This clone was detected a few times. V gene TRBV11-2 combines with J gene TRBJ2-7, with 8 bases lining up with TRBD2. J gave up 0 bases and V 4 bases, and 11 bases lay outside the gene matches. The CDR3 spans 17 residues. Germline values: CDR1 SGHAT, CDR2 FQNNGV. This CDR3 is CASSSRVRSGSSYEQYF. CDR3 sequence (DNA): TGTGCCAGCAGCTCCCGGGTTAGGAGCGGGAGCTCCTACGAGCAGTACTTC.

The chain joins TRBV11-3 to TRBJ2-1; perhaps TRBD2 as D (5 bases). The CDR3 contains 13 residues. Trimming cost V 1 base and J 4 bases, with 5 bases left between them. Per the germline V gene, CDR1 is SGHNT and CDR2 is YENEEA. Written as DNA, the CDR3 is TGTGCCAGCAGCTTAGGAGGGTACAATGAGCAGTTCTTC. This encodes CASSLGGYNEQFF. Drawing the rest from reference TRBV11-3 and TRBJ2-1, the complete variable domain is EAGVVQSPRYKIIEKKQPVAFWCNPISGHNTLYWYLQNLGQGPELLIRYENEEAVDDSQLPKDRFSAERLKGVDSTLKIQPAELGDSAVYLCASSLGGYNEQFFGPGTRLTVL.

The chain links TRBV20-1 to TRBJ2-5; D is possibly TRBD2 (6 bases). V lost 6 bases and J 8 bases, leaving 13 bases between the germline ends. CDR3 length equals 11 residues. The germline CDR1 and CDR2 sequences are DFQATT and SNEGSKA (reference sequence). The CDR3 bases are TGCAGTGCCGGGAGAGGACTTACCCAGTACTTC. Translation: CSAGRGLTQYF.

The rearrangement uses TRBV18 and TRBJ1-5; TRBD1 agrees at 8 bases. The CDR3 covers 15 residues. From germline, CDR1 is KGHSH and CDR2 LQKENI. V shed 6 bases and J 2 bases; nucleotides not matched to a gene: 6. CDR3 loop: CASSPRGPGNQPQHF. The CDR3 DNA follows: TGTGCCAGCTCTCCCAGGGGGCCCGGCAATCAGCCCCAGCATTTT.

V gene TRBV19 combines with J gene TRBJ2-4; the D gene is possibly TRBD1 (6 bases). Looked up from germline, CDR1 is LNHDA and CDR2 is SQIVND (reference sequence). V shed 0 bases and J shed 0 bases, with 12 bases lying between them. The CDR3 runs 17 residues. The CDR3 is CASSIDRDILAKNIQYF. CDR3 bases: TGTGCCAGTAGTATAGACCGGGACATATTAGCCAAAAACATTCAGTACTTC.

The rearrangement uses TRBV12-5 and TRBJ2-4; 10 bases match TRBD2. The J segment lost 8 bases and the V segment lost 3 bases, leaving 4 bases of the junction unmatched. The CDR3 is 14 residues long. Germline-derived CDR1 and CDR2 are LGHNT and FRNRAP. In nucleotides, the CDR3 is TGTGCTAGTGGTTTAGCGGGGGGGGGCGACATTCAGTACTTC. Its protein is CASGLAGGGDIQYF.

This chain connects TRBV7-2 to TRBJ1-5; weak D call: TRBD1 (6 bases). Germline CDR1 is SGHTA and CDR2 is FQGNSA. This CDR3 is built from 15 residues. The V gene lost 4 bases and the J gene lost 1 base, with 11 bases spanning the gap. Here the CDR3 DNA reads TGTGCCAGCAGCTCAGGGGTGGAGAGCAATCAGCCCCAGCATTTT. Encoded protein: CASSSGVESNQPQHF.

V gene TRBV10-1 combines with J gene TRBJ1-5; TRBD1 might be the D (5 bases). From germline, CDR1 is WNHNN and CDR2 SYGVQD (reference sequence). The CDR3 has 13 residues. Deletions cut 4 bases from V and 8 bases from J, with 12 bases between. This CDR3 reads CASSGGRVEPQHF. Written as DNA, the CDR3 is TGCGCCAGCAGTGGGGGGAGGGTCGAGCCCCAGCATTTT.

CDR3 region: CASSSRTSRRRDTQYF. The CDR3 DNA reads TGTGCCAGCAGTTCCCGGACTAGTCGCCGTCGAGATACGCAGTATTTT. This rearrangement joins TRBV27 to TRBJ2-3, with 7 bases fitting TRBD2. The CDR3 has 16 amino acids. Germline CDR1 and CDR2: MNHEY and SMNVEV (reference sequence). Trimming cost V 4 bases and J 5 bases; bases outside gene matches: 12.

This clone was observed a single time. CDR3 sequence: CASSQDVGRETQYF. As DNA, the CDR3 is TGCGCCAGCAGCCAAGATGTAGGGAGGGAGACCCAGTACTTC. This chain joins TRBV4-1 and TRBJ2-5; the D gene is possibly TRBD2 (6 bases). Trimming pared 0 bases from V and 5 bases from J, leaving 10 bases between. CDR3 length: 14 amino acids. The germline V gene has CDR1 MGHRA and CDR2 YSYEKL.

This clone was seen a few times. This rearrangement joins TRBV30 to TRBJ1-2, with D unresolved. The CDR3 totals 12 residues. The germline gives CDR1 GTSNPN, CDR2 SVGIG (reference sequence). Trimming shortened V by 5 bases and J by 7 bases, and 14 bases separated the two germline ends. The DNA for the CDR3 is TGTGCCTGGGTTCCTCGGGTCGGTGGCTACACCTTC. Its translation: CAWVPRVGGYTF.

This clone was detected only once. The chain recombines TRBV30 with TRBJ1-1, with TRBD1 matching 8 bases. This CDR3 is built from 12 residues. Trimming cost V 5 bases and J 6 bases; bases outside gene matches: 5. Germline V CDR1 and CDR2: GTSNPN, SVGIG (reference sequence). The CDR3 here is CAWGQGGPEAFF. The CDR3 DNA is TGTGCCTGGGGACAGGGTGGCCCTGAAGCTTTCTTT.

The chain couples TRBV7-2 to TRBJ1-2; TRBD1 agrees at 8 bases. The CDR3 spans 14 residues. The germline CDR1 and CDR2 sequences are SGHTA and FQGNSA. Trimming removed 5 bases from V and 7 bases from J; junction bases left unmatched: 9. CDR3 nucleotides: TGTGCCAGCAGCGAGGCAACAGGGGGGGGTGGCTACACCTTC. Protein product: CASSEATGGGGYTF.

The rearrangement links TRBV7-2 to TRBJ1-1, with 8 nucleotides matching TRBD1. The CDR3 contains 16 residues. J was trimmed by 5 bases and V by 3 bases; bases with no gene match: 11. Germline CDR1 SGHTA, CDR2 FQGNSA. The CDR3 nucleotides read TGTGCCAGCAGCTTGGAATTGAGAGACAGGGGAACTGAAGCTTTCTTT. Residues: CASSLELRDRGTEAFF.

The J gene is TRBJ2-1, the V gene TRBV7-2; D unclear. Per germline, CDR1 SGHTA and CDR2 FQGNSA. Trimming left V 10 bases short and J 12 bases short, with 13 bases between. The CDR3 extends over 10 amino acids. CDR3 nucleotides: TGTGCCACCTCCGGAGTGACGCAGTTCTTC. Its translation: CATSGVTQFF.

This clone has just one count. The V call is TRBV2, the J call TRBJ1-1; TRBD1 is a possible D gene (6 bases). The CDR3 is made up of 14 amino acids. Germline V gene lookup returns CDR1 SNHLY and CDR2 FYNNEI. V was shortened by 9 bases and J by 1 base, with 15 bases between the two germline ends. Written as DNA, the CDR3 is TGTGCCAGTTCTTTCATGGGGGCGAACACTGAAGCTTTCTTT. Its protein is CASSFMGANTEAFF.

The V gene is TRBV19, the J gene TRBJ2-1, with a possible D match to TRBD2 (6 bases). The V gene lost 6 bases and the J gene lost 9 bases, with 24 bases spanning the gap. This CDR3 region has 16 residues. Germline CDR1 and CDR2: LNHDA and SQIVND (reference sequence). This chain's CDR3 is CASSATGKRGAGEQFF. The CDR3 nucleotides are TGTGCCAGTAGCGCTACCGGGAAACGGGGAGCGGGTGAGCAGTTCTTC.

The chain combines TRBV5-4 with TRBJ2-1; D is ambiguous. The V gene lost 4 bases and the J gene lost 2 bases, with 13 bases spanning the gap. The CDR3 covers 15 residues. Germline CDR1 and CDR2: SGHNT and YYREEE (reference sequence). CDR3 region: CASSQWRLTYNEQFF. CDR3 sequence (DNA): TGTGCCAGCAGCCAGTGGCGGCTAACCTACAATGAGCAGTTCTTC.

The chain carries TRBV7-9 and TRBJ1-2; D is ambiguous. Germline V gives CDR1 SEHNR, CDR2 FQNEAQ (reference sequence). This CDR3 is built from 14 residues. Deletions cut 2 bases from V and 3 bases from J, with 10 bases between. CDR3 sequence reads: CASSLTESDYGYTF. The CDR3 region has the DNA TGTGCCAGCAGCTTAACCGAGTCCGACTATGGCTACACCTTC.

The chain joins TRBV7-2 to TRBJ2-3; D uncertain. The CDR3 spans 12 residues. V was shortened by 5 bases and J by 6 bases, with 9 bases between the two germline ends. CDR1 is SGHTA and CDR2 is FQGNSA in the germline V gene. The CDR3 loop is CASSLGWDTQYF. Written as DNA, the CDR3 is TGTGCCAGCAGCCTCGGGTGGGATACGCAGTATTTT.

The chain uses TRBV7-2 and TRBJ2-3; 14 bases are a match to TRBD2. J gave up 4 bases and V 5 bases, and 5 bases lay outside the gene matches. The CDR3 loop spans 16 amino acids. CDR1 and CDR2 (germline): SGHTA, FQGNSA. Written as DNA, the CDR3 is TGTGCCAGCAGCCCCCGACTAGCGGGAGGGCCAGATACGCAGTATTTT. It is translated as CASSPRLAGGPDTQYF.

The V call is TRBV5-6, the J call TRBJ1-5; 10 bases are shared with TRBD1. The J segment lost 5 bases and the V segment lost 3 bases, leaving 8 bases of the junction unmatched. The CDR3 is made up of 16 amino acids. Germline loops: CDR1 SGHDT, CDR2 YYEEEE. In DNA, the CDR3 is TGTGCCAGCAGCTCCGGATGGGGGACAGGGGATCAGCCCCAGCATTTT. Translated: CASSSGWGTGDQPQHF.

This chain joins TRBV10-3 and TRBJ1-1, with D hard to call. Germline loops: CDR1 ENHRY, CDR2 SYGVKD. The CDR3 runs to 14 residues. Trimming removed 6 bases from V and 3 bases from J, with 14 bases in between. The CDR3 protein is CAIRSNRRDTEAFF. CDR3 DNA sequence: TGTGCCATCAGGAGCAACCGACGGGACACTGAAGCTTTCTTT.

This chain joins TRBV5-4 and TRBJ2-1, with a possible D match to TRBD2 (5 bases). CDR1 and CDR2 (germline): SGHNT, YYREEE (reference sequence). The V gene lost 0 bases and the J gene lost 6 bases, with 10 bases spanning the gap. The CDR3 has 14 residues. CDR3 bases: TGTGCCAGCAGCTTGGCTCTAGCCGCCAATGAGCAGTTCTTC. It codes for CASSLALAANEQFF.

V usage is TRBV7-2 and J usage is TRBJ1-1; 7 positions agree with TRBD1. The V and J ends lost 5 bases and 11 bases, in that order; junction bases with no gene match: 8. CDR3 size: 12 residues. Germline V CDR1 and CDR2: SGHTA, FQGNSA. This chain's CDR3 is CASSTSTGMAFF. As DNA, the CDR3 is TGTGCCAGCAGCACCTCGACAGGGATGGCTTTCTTT.

This CDR3 reads CASRETGKHEQYF. In DNA form, the CDR3 reads TGTGCCAGCAGAGAAACAGGGAAGCACGAGCAGTACTTC. V gene TRBV6-1 combines with J gene TRBJ2-7; tentatively, D is TRBD1 (6 bases). Trimming left V 6 bases short and J 5 bases short, with 14 bases between. Germline V lookup: CDR1 MNHNS, CDR2 SASEGT. The CDR3 contains 13 residues.

The chain carries TRBV7-2 and TRBJ1-2; D remains unclear. Per germline, CDR1 SGHTA and CDR2 FQGNSA. The CDR3 consists of 15 residues. The V gene lost 5 bases and the J gene lost 7 bases, with 20 bases spanning the gap. This chain's CDR3 is CASSPSWEGFVGYTF. CDR3 in DNA: TGTGCCAGCAGCCCCAGCTGGGAGGGCTTCGTTGGCTACACCTTC.